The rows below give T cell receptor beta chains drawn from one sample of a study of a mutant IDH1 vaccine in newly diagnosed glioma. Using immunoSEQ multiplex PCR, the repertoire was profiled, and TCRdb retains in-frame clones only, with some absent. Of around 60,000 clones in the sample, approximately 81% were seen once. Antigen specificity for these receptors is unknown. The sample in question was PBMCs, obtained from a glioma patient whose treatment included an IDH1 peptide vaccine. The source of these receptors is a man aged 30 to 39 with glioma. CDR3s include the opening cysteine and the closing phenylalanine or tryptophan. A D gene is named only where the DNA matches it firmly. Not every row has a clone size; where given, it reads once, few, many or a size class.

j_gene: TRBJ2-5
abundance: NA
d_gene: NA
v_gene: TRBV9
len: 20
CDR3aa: CASSAPRGRTYRGAGETQYF
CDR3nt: TGTGCCAGCAGCGCCCCACGAGGGCGGACCTATCGGGGGGCTGGGGAGACCCAGTACTTC

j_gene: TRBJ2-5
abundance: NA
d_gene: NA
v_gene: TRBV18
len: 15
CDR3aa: CASTRDNTVSETQYF
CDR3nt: TGTGCCAGCACAAGGGACAATACCGTTTCGGAGACCCAGTACTTC

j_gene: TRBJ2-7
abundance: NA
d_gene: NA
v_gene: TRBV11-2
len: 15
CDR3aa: CASSQSLRRAYEQYF
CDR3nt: TGTGCCAGCAGCCAGTCCCTACGAAGGGCCTACGAGCAGTACTTC

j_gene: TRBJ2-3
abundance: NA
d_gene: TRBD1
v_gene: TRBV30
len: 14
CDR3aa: CAWSEGQGPDTQYF
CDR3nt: TGTGCCTGGAGTGAGGGACAGGGGCCAGATACGCAGTATTTT

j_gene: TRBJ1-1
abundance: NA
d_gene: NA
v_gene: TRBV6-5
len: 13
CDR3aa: CASSETENTEAFF
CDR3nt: TGTGCCAGCAGTGAAACGGAGAACACTGAAGCTTTCTTT

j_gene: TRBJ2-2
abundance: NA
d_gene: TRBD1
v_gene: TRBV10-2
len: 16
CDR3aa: CASSDRGGTNTGELFF
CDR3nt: TGCGCCAGCAGCGACAGGGGGGGAACGAACACCGGGGAGCTGTTTTTT

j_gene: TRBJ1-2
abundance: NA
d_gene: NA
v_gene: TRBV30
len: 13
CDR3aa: CAWRRRGRDGYTF
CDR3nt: TGTGCCTGGAGACGTCGAGGAAGAGATGGCTACACCTTC

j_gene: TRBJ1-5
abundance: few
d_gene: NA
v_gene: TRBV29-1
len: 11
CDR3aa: CSAGGTEPQHF
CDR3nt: TGCAGCGCCGGAGGCACGGAGCCCCAGCATTTT

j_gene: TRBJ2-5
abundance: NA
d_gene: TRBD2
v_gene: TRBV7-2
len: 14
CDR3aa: CASSKQRGEETQYF
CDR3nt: TGTGCCAGCAGCAAACAGCGGGGGGAGGAGACCCAGTACTTC

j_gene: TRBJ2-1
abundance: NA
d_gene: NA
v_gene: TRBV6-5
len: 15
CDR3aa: CASSIDTAGHNEQFF
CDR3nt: TGTGCCAGCAGCATAGACACGGCGGGGCACAATGAGCAGTTCTTC

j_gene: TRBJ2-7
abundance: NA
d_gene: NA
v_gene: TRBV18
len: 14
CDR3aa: CASSPRGPIERQYF
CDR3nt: TGTGCCAGCTCACCTCGGGGGCCAATTGAACGGCAGTACTTC

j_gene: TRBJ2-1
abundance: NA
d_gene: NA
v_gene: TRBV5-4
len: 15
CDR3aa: CASSSLARGRNEQFF
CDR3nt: TGTGCCAGCAGCTCCCTCGCGAGAGGGAGAAATGAGCAGTTCTTC

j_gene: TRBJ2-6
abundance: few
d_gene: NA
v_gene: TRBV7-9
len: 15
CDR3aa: CASSLATTGANVLTF
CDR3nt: TGTGCCAGCAGCTTAGCGACAACTGGGGCCAACGTCCTGACTTTC

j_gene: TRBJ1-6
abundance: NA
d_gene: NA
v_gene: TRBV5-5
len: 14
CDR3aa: CASSLRTGYSPLHF
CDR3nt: TGTGCCAGCAGCTTGAGGACGGGATATTCACCCCTCCACTTT

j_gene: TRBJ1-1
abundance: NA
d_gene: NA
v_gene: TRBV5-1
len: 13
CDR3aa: CASSPVANTEAFF
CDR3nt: TGCGCCAGCAGCCCCGTGGCGAACACTGAAGCTTTCTTT

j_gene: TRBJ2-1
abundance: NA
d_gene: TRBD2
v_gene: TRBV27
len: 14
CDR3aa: CASSPGTSMDEQFF
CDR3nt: TGTGCCAGCAGCCCCGGGACTAGCATGGATGAGCAGTTCTTC

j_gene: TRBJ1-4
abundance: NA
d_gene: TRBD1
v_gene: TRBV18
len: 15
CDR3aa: CASSRPDRAGEKLFF
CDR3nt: TGTGCCAGCTCACGACCGGACAGGGCGGGTGAAAAACTGTTTTTT

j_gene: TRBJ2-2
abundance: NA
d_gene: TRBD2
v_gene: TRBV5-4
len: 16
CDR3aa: CASSTGRGANTGELFF
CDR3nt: TGTGCCAGCAGCACTGGTCGGGGGGCGAACACCGGGGAGCTGTTTTTT

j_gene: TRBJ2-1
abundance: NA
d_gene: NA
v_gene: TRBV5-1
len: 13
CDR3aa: CASSSPGLDEQFF
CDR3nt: TGCGCCAGCAGCTCCCCTGGATTGGATGAGCAGTTCTTC

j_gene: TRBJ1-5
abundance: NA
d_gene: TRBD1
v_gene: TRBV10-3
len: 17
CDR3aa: CAISDNPGQGRNQPQHF
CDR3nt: TGTGCCATCAGTGATAATCCGGGACAGGGAAGGAATCAGCCCCAGCATTTT

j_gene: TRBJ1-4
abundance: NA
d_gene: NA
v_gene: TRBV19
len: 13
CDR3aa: CASSIRTNEKLFF
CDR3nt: TGTGCCAGTAGTATTAGAACTAATGAAAAACTGTTTTTT

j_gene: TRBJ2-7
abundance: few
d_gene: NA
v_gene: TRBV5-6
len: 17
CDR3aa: CASSFGRRFWVERGQYF
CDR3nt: TGTGCCAGCAGCTTTGGCCGTCGGTTCTGGGTCGAACGAGGGCAGTACTTC

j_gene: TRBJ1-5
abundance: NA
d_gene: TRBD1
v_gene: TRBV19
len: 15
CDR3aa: CASRTTDRVSQPQHF
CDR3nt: TGTGCCAGTAGAACAACTGACAGGGTTAGTCAGCCCCAGCATTTT

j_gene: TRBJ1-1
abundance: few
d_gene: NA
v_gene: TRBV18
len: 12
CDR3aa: CASSPQGPEAFF
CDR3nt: TGTGCCAGCTCACCGCAGGGCCCTGAAGCTTTCTTT

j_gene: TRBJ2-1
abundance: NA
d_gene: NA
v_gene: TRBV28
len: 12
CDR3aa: CASKEGPNEQFF
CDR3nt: TGTGCCAGCAAGGAGGGGCCGAATGAGCAGTTCTTC

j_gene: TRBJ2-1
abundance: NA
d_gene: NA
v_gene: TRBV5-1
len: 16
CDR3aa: CASSPEAVSSYNEQFF
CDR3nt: TGCGCCAGCAGCCCAGAGGCCGTTAGCTCCTACAATGAGCAGTTCTTC

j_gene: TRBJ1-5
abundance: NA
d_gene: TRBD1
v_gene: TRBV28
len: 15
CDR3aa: CASSPWDRSYQPQHF
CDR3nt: TGTGCCAGCAGTCCGTGGGACAGGAGCTATCAGCCCCAGCATTTT

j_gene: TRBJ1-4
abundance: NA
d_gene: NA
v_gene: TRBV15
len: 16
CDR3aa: CATSRVRGLTNEKLFF
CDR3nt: TGTGCCACCAGCAGAGTAAGGGGTTTGACTAATGAAAAACTGTTTTTT

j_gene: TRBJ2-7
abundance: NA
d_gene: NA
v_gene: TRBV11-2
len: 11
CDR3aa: CASSQGGEQYF
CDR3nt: TGTGCCAGCAGCCAAGGGGGCGAGCAGTACTTC

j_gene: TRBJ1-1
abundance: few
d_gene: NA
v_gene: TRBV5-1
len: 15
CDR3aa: CASSLSAGIDTEAFF
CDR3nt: TGCGCCAGCAGCTTGTCGGCAGGGATAGACACTGAAGCTTTCTTT

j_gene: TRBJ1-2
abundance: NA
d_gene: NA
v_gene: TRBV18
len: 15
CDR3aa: CASSTGPGSNYGYTF
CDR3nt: TGTGCCAGCTCAACTGGGCCCGGGAGCAACTATGGCTACACCTTC

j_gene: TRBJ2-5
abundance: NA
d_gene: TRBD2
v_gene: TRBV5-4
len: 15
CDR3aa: CASSGTGTSGVTQYF
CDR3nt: TGTGCCAGCAGCGGAACCGGGACTAGCGGGGTGACCCAGTACTTC

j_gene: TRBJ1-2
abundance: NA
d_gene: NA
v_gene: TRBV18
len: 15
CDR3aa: CASSQKTDRNYGYTF
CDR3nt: TGTGCCAGCTCACAAAAAACTGACAGAAACTATGGCTACACCTTC

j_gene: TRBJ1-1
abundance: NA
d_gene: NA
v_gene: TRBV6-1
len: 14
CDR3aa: CASSVGRLTVEAFF
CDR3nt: TGTGCCAGCAGTGTGGGTAGACTCACCGTCGAAGCTTTCTTT

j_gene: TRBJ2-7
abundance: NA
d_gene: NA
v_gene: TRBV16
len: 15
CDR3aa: CASSQSRQNPYEQYF
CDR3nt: TGTGCCAGCAGCCAATCAAGGCAGAATCCCTACGAGCAGTACTTC

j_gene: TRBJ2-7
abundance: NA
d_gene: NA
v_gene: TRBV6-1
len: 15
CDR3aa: CASSRTGTQDYEQYF
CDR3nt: TGTGCCAGCAGTAGGACCGGGACACAGGACTACGAGCAGTACTTC

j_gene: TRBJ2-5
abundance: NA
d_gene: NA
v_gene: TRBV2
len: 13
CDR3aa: CASMAYYQETQYF
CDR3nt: TGTGCCAGCATGGCCTACTACCAAGAGACCCAGTACTTC

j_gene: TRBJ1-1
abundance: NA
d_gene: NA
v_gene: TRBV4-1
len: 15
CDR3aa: CASSQRTPMNTEAFF
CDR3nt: TGCGCCAGCAGCCAAAGGACACCGATGAACACTGAAGCTTTCTTT

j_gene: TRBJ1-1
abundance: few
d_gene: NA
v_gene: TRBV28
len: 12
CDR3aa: CASSSVSTEAFF
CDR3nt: TGTGCCAGCAGTTCCGTCTCCACTGAAGCTTTCTTT

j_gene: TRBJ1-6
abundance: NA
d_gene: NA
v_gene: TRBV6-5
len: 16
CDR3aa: CASSYLRDKYNSPLHF
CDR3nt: TGTGCCAGCAGTTACCTCCGGGACAAATATAATTCACCCCTCCACTTT

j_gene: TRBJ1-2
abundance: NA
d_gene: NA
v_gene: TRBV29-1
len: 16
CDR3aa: CSVEDPGTGYWYGYTF
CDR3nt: TGCAGCGTTGAAGATCCCGGAACAGGGTATTGGTATGGCTACACCTTC